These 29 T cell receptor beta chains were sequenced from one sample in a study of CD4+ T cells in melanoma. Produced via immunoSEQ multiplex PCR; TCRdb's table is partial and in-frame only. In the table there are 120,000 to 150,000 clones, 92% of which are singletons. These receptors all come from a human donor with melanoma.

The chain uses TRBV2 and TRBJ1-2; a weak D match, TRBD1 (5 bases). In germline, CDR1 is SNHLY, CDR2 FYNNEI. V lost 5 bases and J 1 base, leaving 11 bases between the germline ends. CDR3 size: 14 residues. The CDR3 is CASSIQGNNYGYTF. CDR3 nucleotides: TGTGCCAGCAGTATCCAGGGAAATAACTATGGCTACACCTTC.

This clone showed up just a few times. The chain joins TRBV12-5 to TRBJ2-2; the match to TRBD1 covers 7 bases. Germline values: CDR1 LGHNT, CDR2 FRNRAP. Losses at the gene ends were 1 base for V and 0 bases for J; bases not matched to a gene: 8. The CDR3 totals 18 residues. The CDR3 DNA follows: TGTGCTAGTGGTTTGGCGCCTAGACAGGGCCCGAACACCGGGGAGCTGTTTTTT. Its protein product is CASGLAPRQGPNTGELFF.

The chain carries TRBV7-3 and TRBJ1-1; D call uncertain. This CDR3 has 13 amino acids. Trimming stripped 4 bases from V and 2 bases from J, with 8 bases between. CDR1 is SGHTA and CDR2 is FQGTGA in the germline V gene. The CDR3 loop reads CASSSAPNTEAFF. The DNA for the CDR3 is TGTGCCAGCAGCTCCGCCCCTAACACTGAAGCTTTCTTT.

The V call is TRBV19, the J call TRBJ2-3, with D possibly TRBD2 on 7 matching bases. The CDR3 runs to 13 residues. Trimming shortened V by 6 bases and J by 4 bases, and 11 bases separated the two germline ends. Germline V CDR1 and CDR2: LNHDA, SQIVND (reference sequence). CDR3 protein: CASRARGPDTQYF. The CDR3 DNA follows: TGTGCCAGTAGGGCGCGGGGGCCAGATACGCAGTATTTT.

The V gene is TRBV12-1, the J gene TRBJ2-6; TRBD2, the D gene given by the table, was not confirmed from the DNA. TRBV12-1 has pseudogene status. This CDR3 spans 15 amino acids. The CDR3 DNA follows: TGTGCCCCCCCGGGTGATGGGTCTGGGGCCAACGTCCTGACTTTC. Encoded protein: CAPPGDGSGANVLTF.

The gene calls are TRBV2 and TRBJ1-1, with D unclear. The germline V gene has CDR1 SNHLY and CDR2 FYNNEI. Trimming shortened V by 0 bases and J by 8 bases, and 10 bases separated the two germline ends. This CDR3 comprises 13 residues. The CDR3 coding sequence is TGTGCCAGCAGTGAAGCGAACCAACCCGAAGCTTTCTTT. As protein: CASSEANQPEAFF.

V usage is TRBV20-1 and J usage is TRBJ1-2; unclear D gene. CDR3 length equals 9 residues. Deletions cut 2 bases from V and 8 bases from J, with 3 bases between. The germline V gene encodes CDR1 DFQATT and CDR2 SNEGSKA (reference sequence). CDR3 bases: TGCAGTGCTAGACGGGGCTACACCTTC. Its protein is CSARRGYTF.

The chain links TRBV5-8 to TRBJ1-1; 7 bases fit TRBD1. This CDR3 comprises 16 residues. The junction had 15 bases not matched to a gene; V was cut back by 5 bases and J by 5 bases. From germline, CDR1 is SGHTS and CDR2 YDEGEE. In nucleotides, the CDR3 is TGTGCCAGCAGACCTAGGGAGGGGACAGATAGGACTGAAGCTTTCTTT. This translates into CASRPREGTDRTEAFF.

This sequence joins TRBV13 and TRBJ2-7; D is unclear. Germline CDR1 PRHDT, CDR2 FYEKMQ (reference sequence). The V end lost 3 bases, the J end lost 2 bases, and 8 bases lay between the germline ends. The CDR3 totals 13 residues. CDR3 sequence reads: CASSFREAYEQYF. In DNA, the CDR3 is TGTGCCAGCAGCTTCCGCGAAGCCTACGAGCAGTACTTC.

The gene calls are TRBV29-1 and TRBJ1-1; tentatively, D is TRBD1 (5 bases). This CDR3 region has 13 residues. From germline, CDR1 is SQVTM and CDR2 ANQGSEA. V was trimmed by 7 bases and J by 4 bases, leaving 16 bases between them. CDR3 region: CSGRVEVGTEAFF. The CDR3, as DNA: TGCAGCGGCAGGGTAGAGGTCGGCACTGAAGCTTTCTTT.

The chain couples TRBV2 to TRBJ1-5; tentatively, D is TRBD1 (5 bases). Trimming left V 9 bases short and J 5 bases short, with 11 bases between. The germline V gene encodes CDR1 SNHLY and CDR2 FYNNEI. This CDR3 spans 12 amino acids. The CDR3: CASRGRDQPQHF. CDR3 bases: TGTGCCAGTAGGGGCAGGGATCAGCCCCAGCATTTT.

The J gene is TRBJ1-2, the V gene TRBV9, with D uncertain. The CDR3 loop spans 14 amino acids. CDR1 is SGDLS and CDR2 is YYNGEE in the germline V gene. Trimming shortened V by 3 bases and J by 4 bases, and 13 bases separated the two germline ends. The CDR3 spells CASSAGVRSYGYTF. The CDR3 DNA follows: TGTGCCAGCAGCGCCGGGGTTAGGAGCTATGGCTACACCTTC. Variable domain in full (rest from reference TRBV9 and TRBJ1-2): DSGVTQTPKHLITATGQRVTLRCSPRSGDLSVYWYQQSLDQGLQFLIQYYNGEERAKGNILERFSAQQFPDLHSELNLSSLELGDSALYFCASSAGVRSYGYTFGSGTRLTVV.

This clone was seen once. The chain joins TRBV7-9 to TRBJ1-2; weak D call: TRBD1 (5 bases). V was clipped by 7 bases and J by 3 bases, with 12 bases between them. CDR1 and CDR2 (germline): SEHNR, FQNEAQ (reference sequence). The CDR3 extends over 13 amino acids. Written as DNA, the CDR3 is TGTGCCAGCAAAGGGGCAGGTCACTATGGCTACACCTTC. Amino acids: CASKGAGHYGYTF.

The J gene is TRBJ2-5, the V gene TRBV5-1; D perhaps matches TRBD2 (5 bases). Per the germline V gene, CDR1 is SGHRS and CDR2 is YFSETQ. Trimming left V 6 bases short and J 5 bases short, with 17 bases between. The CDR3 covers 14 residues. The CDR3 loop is CASNAVPPGETQYF. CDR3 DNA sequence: TGCGCCAGCAACGCGGTGCCTCCGGGGGAGACCCAGTACTTC.

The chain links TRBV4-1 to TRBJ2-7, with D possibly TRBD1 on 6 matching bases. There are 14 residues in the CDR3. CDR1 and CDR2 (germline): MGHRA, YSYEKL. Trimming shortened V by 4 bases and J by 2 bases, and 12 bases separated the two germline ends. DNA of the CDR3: TGCGCCAGCAGCCCCGGACAGTCGCCCTACGAGCAGTACTTC. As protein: CASSPGQSPYEQYF.

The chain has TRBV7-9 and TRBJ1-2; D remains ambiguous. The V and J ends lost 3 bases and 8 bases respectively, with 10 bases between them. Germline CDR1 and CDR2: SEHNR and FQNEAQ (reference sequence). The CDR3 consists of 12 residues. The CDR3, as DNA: TGTGCCAGCAGCTTGAACAGTCCAGGCTACACCTTC. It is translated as CASSLNSPGYTF.

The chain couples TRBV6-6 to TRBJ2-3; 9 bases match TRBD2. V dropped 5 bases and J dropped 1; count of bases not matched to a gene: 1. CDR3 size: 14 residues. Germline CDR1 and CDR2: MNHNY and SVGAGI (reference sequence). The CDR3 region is CASSRTSGTDTQYF. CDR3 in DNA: TGTGCCAGCAGTCGGACTAGCGGCACAGATACGCAGTATTTT.

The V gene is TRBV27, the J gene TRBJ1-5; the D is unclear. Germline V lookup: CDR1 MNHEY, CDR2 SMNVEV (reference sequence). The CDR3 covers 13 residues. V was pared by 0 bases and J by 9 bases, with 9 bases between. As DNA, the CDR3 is TGTGCCAGCAGTTTATCGTGGATAGGGCCCCAGCATTTT. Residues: CASSLSWIGPQHF.

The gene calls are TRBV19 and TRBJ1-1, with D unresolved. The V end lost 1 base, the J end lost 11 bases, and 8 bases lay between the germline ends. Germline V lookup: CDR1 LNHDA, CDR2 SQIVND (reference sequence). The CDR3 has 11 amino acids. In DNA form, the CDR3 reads TGTGCCAGTAGTATAGCCTGGGAGGCTTTCTTT. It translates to CASSIAWEAFF.

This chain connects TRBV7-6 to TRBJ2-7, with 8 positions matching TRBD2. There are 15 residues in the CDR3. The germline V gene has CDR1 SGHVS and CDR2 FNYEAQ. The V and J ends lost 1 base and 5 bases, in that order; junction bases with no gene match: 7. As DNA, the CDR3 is TGTGCCAGCAGCTTAGAGGCGGGGGGCGGGAACGAGCAGTACTTC. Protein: CASSLEAGGGNEQYF.

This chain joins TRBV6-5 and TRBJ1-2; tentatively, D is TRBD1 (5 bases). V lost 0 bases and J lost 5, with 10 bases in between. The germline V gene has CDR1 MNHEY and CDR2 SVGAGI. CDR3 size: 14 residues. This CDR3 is CASSYSQGRYGYTF. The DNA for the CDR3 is TGTGCCAGCAGTTACTCTCAGGGCCGATATGGCTACACCTTC.

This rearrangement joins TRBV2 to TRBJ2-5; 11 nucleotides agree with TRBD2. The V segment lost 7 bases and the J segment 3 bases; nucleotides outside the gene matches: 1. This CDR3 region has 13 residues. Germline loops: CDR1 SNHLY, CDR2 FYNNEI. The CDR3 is CASTLAGEETQYF. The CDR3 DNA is TGTGCCAGCACACTAGCGGGGGAAGAGACCCAGTACTTC.

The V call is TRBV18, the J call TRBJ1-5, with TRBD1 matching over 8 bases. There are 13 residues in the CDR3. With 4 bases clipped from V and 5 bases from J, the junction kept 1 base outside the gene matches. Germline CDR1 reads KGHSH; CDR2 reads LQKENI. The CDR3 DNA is TGTGCCAGCTCACAGGGACAGGATCAGCCCCAGCATTTT. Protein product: CASSQGQDQPQHF.

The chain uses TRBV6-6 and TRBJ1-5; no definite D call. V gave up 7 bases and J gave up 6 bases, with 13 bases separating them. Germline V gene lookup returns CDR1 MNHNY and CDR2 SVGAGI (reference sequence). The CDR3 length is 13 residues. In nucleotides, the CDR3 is TGTGCCAGCACCCGGATTGCAGGTCAGCCCCAGCATTTT. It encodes CASTRIAGQPQHF.

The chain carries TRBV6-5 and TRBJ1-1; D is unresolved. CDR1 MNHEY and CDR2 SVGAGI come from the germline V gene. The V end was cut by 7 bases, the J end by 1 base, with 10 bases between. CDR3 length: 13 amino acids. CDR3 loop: CASNRRQNTEAFF. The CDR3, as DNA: TGTGCCAGCAACCGCAGACAGAACACTGAAGCTTTCTTT.

DNA of the CDR3: TGTGCCAGCAGCTCCAGACAGGGAGGGAATGAGCAGTTCTTC. Translation gives CASSSRQGGNEQFF. The gene calls are TRBV11-2 and TRBJ2-1, with D perhaps matching TRBD1 or TRBD2 (7 bases each). This CDR3 comprises 14 residues. Trimming stripped 4 bases from V and 7 bases from J, with 14 bases between. In germline, CDR1 is SGHAT, CDR2 FQNNGV.

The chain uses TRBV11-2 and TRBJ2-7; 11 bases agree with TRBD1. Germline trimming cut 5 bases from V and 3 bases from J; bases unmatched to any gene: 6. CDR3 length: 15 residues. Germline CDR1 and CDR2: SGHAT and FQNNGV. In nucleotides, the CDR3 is TGTGCCAGCAGCGCGCGGACAGGGGGCTTCTACGAGCAGTACTTC. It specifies CASSARTGGFYEQYF.

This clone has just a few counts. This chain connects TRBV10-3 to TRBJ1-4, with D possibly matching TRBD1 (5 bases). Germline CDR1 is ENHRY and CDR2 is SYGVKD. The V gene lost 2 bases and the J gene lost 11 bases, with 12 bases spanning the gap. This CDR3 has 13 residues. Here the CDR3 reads CAISEPRDEKLFF. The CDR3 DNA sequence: TGTGCCATCAGTGAGCCTCGGGACGAGAAACTGTTTTTT.

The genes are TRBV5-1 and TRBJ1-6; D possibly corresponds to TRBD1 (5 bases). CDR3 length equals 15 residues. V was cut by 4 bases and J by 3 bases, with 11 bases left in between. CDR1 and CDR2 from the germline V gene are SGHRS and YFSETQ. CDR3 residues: CASSQDQGYNSPLHF. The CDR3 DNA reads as TGCGCCAGCAGCCAGGACCAGGGCTATAATTCACCCCTCCACTTT.